A single sample gave rise to the 12 T cell receptor beta chains below, sequenced in a study of blood T cell repertoires in COVID-19. Produced via immunoSEQ multiplex PCR; TCRdb's table is partial and in-frame only. The repertoire consists of some 50,000 clones, with 80% to 90% occurring once and the leading ten covering roughly 1.6%. The source material was peripheral blood. The receptors were sampled from a man between 60 and 75 years old with acute or convalescent COVID-19.

J is TRBJ2-4 and V is TRBV27; 8 bases align to TRBD1. The germline gives CDR1 MNHEY, CDR2 SMNVEV (reference sequence). The CDR3 is made up of 14 amino acids. With 6 bases clipped from V and 7 bases from J, the junction kept 8 bases outside the gene matches. CDR3 sequence (DNA): TGTGCCAGCAGGGAACCAGGGGGCGCGAACATTCAGTACTTC. Translating it yields CASREPGGANIQYF.

V gene TRBV25-1 combines with J gene TRBJ1-6, with 8 bases that match TRBD1. Germline assignment: CDR1 MGHDK and CDR2 SYGVNS. The CDR3 runs 15 residues. V trimming: 4 bases; J trimming: 11 bases; junction bases outside the gene matches: 10. CDR3 in DNA: TGTGCCAGCAGTGGAGAAGACAGGGGCTTTGCACCCCTCCACTTT. As protein: CASSGEDRGFAPLHF.

The gene calls are TRBV19 and TRBJ2-7; D is possibly TRBD2 (7 bases). The germline gives CDR1 LNHDA, CDR2 SQIVND (reference sequence). This CDR3 contains 14 residues. The CDR3 region has the DNA TGTGCTCCTTCGGGGGGCCCCTTACCAGACGAGCAGTACTTC. It translates to CAPSGGPLPDEQYF.

The V gene is TRBV4-1, the J gene TRBJ1-5, with D unclear. CDR3 size: 15 residues. CDR1 is MGHRA, CDR2 YSYEKL, per germline. V was trimmed by 0 bases and J by 6 bases, leaving 12 bases between them. The CDR3: CASSQDPGIGQPQHF. The CDR3 region has the DNA TGCGCCAGCAGCCAAGATCCAGGTATAGGTCAGCCCCAGCATTTT.

The V and J genes are TRBV29-1 and TRBJ1-4; no firm D call. The CDR3 extends over 12 amino acids. The germline V and J ends were trimmed by 0 bases and 11 bases, with 10 bases remaining between them. Germline CDR1 reads SQVTM; CDR2 reads ANQGSEA. CDR3 loop: CSVEDQSRKLFF. The CDR3, as DNA: TGCAGCGTTGAAGATCAGTCGAGGAAACTGTTTTTT.

V gene TRBV9 combines with J gene TRBJ1-1, with TRBD1 matching 8 bases. From germline, CDR1 is SGDLS and CDR2 YYNGEE. V lost 2 bases, J lost 7 bases, and 10 bases stayed unmatched. The CDR3 runs 15 residues. The CDR3: CASSVINRGLGEAFF. The DNA for the CDR3 is TGTGCCAGCAGCGTCATAAACAGGGGGTTAGGTGAAGCTTTCTTT.

This chain joins TRBV27 and TRBJ1-5; possibly TRBD1 for D (5 bases). From germline, CDR1 is MNHEY and CDR2 SMNVEV (reference sequence). V was pared by 5 bases and J by 11 bases, with 16 bases between. This CDR3 comprises 13 residues. The CDR3 here is CASSIYSTETQHF. The CDR3 DNA is TGTGCCAGCAGTATTTACTCGACAGAGACCCAGCATTTT.

V usage is TRBV19 and J usage is TRBJ1-3; D possibly corresponds to TRBD1 (5 bases). V was shortened by 4 bases and J by 0 bases, with 7 bases between the two germline ends. Germline CDR1 reads LNHDA; CDR2 reads SQIVND (reference sequence). This CDR3 is built from 14 residues. This CDR3 is CASSTTASGNTIYF. Here the CDR3 DNA reads TGTGCCAGTAGTACGACAGCCTCTGGAAACACCATATATTTT.

This chain joins TRBV5-6 and TRBJ1-5; perhaps TRBD1 as D (6 bases). Trimming cost V 1 base and J 9 bases, with 11 bases left between them. The CDR3 length is 13 residues. Looked up from germline, CDR1 is SGHDT and CDR2 is YYEEEE. In DNA, the CDR3 is TGTGCCAGCAGCTTGACAGGGAGATGGCCCCAGCATTTT. This codes for CASSLTGRWPQHF.

This chain links TRBV12-3 or TRBV12-4 with TRBJ1-1, with D tentatively TRBD1 (5 bases). The V gene lost 6 bases and the J gene lost 1 base, with 9 bases spanning the gap. The CDR3 loop spans 13 amino acids. CDR3 amino acids: CASRHTGNTEAFF. The CDR3 nucleotides are TGTGCCAGCAGACATACAGGGAACACTGAAGCTTTCTTT.

This chain links TRBV29-1 with TRBJ2-1, with 11 bases fitting TRBD2. The CDR3 has 16 amino acids. The V and J ends lost 5 bases and 0 bases, in that order; junction bases with no gene match: 6. From germline, CDR1 is SQVTM and CDR2 ANQGSEA. CDR3 DNA sequence: TGCAGCGTTAGAGCTAGCGGGGGGTCCTCCTACAATGAGCAGTTCTTC. It specifies CSVRASGGSSYNEQFF.

The rearrangement links TRBV6-2 or TRBV6-3 to TRBJ2-7, with D maybe TRBD2 (6 bases). The ends were cut back, 2 bases at V and 3 bases at J, with 17 bases in the middle. This CDR3 is 16 amino acids long. Germline CDR1 is MNHEY and CDR2 is SVGEGT. This chain's CDR3 is CASSYGGATRDYEQYF. CDR3 in DNA: TGTGCCAGCAGTTACGGCGGGGCTACCCGGGACTACGAGCAGTACTTC.